These 11 T cell receptor beta chains came from one sample sequenced in a study of identical twins. TCRdb called the 5' RACE reads again in MiXCR, with one record for every CDR3 protein. Of some 560,000 distinct CDR3 sequences in the sample, 9.5% to 10% are singletons; the top ten hold approximately 3.2%. These same records also appear under a second study, on yellow fever vaccine responses in identical twins.

Sequencing was done on a sample of PBMCs. These receptors came from a woman younger than 35 in good health.

This clonotype was counted only a few times. The chain has TRBV11-2 and TRBJ2-2, with D possibly matching TRBD1 (8 bases). Deletions cut 2 bases from V and 9 bases from J, with 19 bases between. The CDR3 is made up of 16 amino acids. In germline, CDR1 is SGHAT, CDR2 FQNNGV. This chain's CDR3 is CASSLTGGGSSWELFF. The DNA for the CDR3 is TGTGCCAGCAGCTTAACAGGGGGGGGTTCGTCCTGGGAGCTGTTTTTT.

This clonotype occurred a few times. V and J are TRBV21-1 and TRBJ2-7; TRBD1, the table's D call, was not compared with the DNA. TRBV21-1 is recorded as a pseudogene. The CDR3 is made up of 20 amino acids. The CDR3 sequence: CASSPGPRRVAFFMLYEQYF. CDR3 nucleotide sequence: TGTGCCAGCAGCCCCGGTCCCCGGCGGGTAGCCTTTTTCATGCTATACGAGCAGTACTTC.

This clonotype showed up many times. V usage is TRBV6-4 and J usage is TRBJ2-2; no firm D call. CDR1 and CDR2 from the germline V gene are MRHNA and SNTAGT. The V gene lost 5 bases and the J gene lost 4 bases, with 11 bases spanning the gap. CDR3 length: 14 residues. The chain's CDR3 is CASSIVPGTGELFF. The CDR3 coding sequence is TGTGCCAGCAGTATAGTACCTGGCACCGGGGAGCTGTTTTTT.

The chain combines TRBV29-1 with TRBJ2-1; no firm D call. CDR3 length: 15 residues. V dropped 4 bases and J dropped 0 bases, with 13 bases sitting between them. From germline, CDR1 is SQVTM and CDR2 ANQGSEA. The CDR3 reads CSVVRQSRSYNEQFF. As DNA, the CDR3 is TGCAGCGTTGTTCGGCAGAGCCGCTCCTACAATGAGCAGTTCTTC.

The chain employs TRBV29-1 and TRBJ2-2; D gene unclear. The V gene's germline CDR1 is SQVTM and CDR2 ANQGSEA. The CDR3 loop spans 14 amino acids. Trimming removed 1 base at V and 6 bases at J, with 12 bases between. The DNA of the CDR3 is TGCAGCGTTGAAGTCAAACCTATTCCCGGGGAGCTGTTTTTT. Its translation is CSVEVKPIPGELFF.

At least ten counts were recorded for this clonotype. The V gene is TRBV7-9, the J gene TRBJ2-1; 7 bases match TRBD2. Germline V gives CDR1 SEHNR, CDR2 FQNEAQ (reference sequence). This CDR3 contains 14 residues. Germline trimming cut 1 base from V and 10 bases from J; bases unmatched to any gene: 7. The CDR3 region is CASSLVVMGGEQFF. CDR3 DNA sequence: TGTGCCAGCAGCTTAGTCGTAATGGGAGGGGAGCAGTTCTTC.

V usage is TRBV18 and J usage is TRBJ2-3, with unresolved D. Between the trimmed V and J ends, which lost 6 bases and 0 bases, there was a span of 13 bases. This CDR3 is built from 15 residues. Germline V gene data show CDR1 as KGHSH and CDR2 as LQKENI. The CDR3 is CASSFQATSTDTQYF. The DNA of the CDR3 is TGTGCCAGCTCGTTCCAAGCCACTAGCACAGATACGCAGTATTTT.

This clonotype occurred a few times. This sequence joins TRBV6-1 and TRBJ2-7; TRBD2 aligns across 7 bases. The CDR3 extends over 15 amino acids. The germline gives CDR1 MNHNS, CDR2 SASEGT. After removal of 5 bases from V and 3 bases from J, the junction contained 10 bases not matched to a gene. The CDR3 coding sequence is TGTGCCAGCAGTCTGAGACTAGCATGGAACTACGAGCAGTACTTC. Protein: CASSLRLAWNYEQYF.

This clonotype was found a few times. This chain uses TRBV7-3 with TRBJ1-2; the D gene is possibly TRBD1 (6 bases). The CDR3 totals 14 residues. The germline V gene has CDR1 SGHTA and CDR2 FQGTGA. Trimming took 4 bases from V and 7 from J, leaving 16 bases between them. The chain's CDR3 is CASSSNQGQGGYTF. CDR3 DNA: TGTGCCAGCAGCTCGAACCAGGGGCAGGGTGGCTACACCTTC.

The chain has TRBV11-2 and TRBJ2-1; 11 bases line up with TRBD2. The trim removed 3 bases at V and 0 bases at J, leaving 7 bases unmatched. Germline assignment: CDR1 SGHAT and CDR2 FQNNGV. The CDR3 is 18 residues long. This CDR3 is CASSFMLAGGNSYNEQFF. CDR3 nucleotides: TGTGCCAGCAGCTTCATGCTAGCGGGGGGAAACTCCTACAATGAGCAGTTCTTC.

A remark on this clonotype: One junction end does not reproduce the germline sequence, and a read error may be involved. The chain is built from TRBV25-1 and TRBJ2-5; 9 bases match TRBD1. This CDR3 has 16 residues. Germline CDR1 MGHDK, CDR2 SYGVNS. The CDR3 DNA reads TGTGCCAGCAGCAAAGGGACAGGGAAGGGGTGGGAGAGCCAGTACTTC. As protein: CASSKGTGKGWESQYF.